Below are 25 T cell receptor beta chains sequenced from a single sample in a study of T cells in Graves' hyperthyroidism and ophthalmopathy. Amplified regions were TCR beta CDR3 sequences from RNA transcripts. HTBI primers were employed in a first-round RT-PCR of the TCR CDR3. TCRdb independently ran MiXCR on the multiplex PCR reads; one entry per CDR3 protein. The table shows just over 550,000 distinct CDR3 sequences, with just over 45% occurring only once. Sample: peripheral blood or thyroid tissue (not recorded which). The receptors were sampled from a woman aged 18-30 years with Graves' hyperthyroidism.

A word on this clonotype: A clone one base away is much larger, so this may be a read error. The V gene is TRBV11-2, the J gene TRBJ1-6; tentative D call: TRBD1 (5 bases). The CDR3 length is 13 residues. Germline CDR1 SGHAT, CDR2 FQNNGV. In DNA form, the CDR3 reads TGTGCCAGCAGCACAGGAAATAATTCACTCCTCCACTTT. Amino acids: CASSTGNNSLLHF.

The V gene is TRBV7-6, the J gene TRBJ2-6, with D perhaps given as TRBD1 or TRBD2 (5 bases each). The CDR3 covers 17 residues. V was cut by 3 bases and J by 0 bases, with 12 bases left in between. CDR1 is SGHVS and CDR2 is FNYEAQ in the germline V gene. CDR3 protein: CASSFPGTYSGANVLTF. The CDR3 nucleotides read TGTGCCAGCAGCTTTCCGGGGACCTACTCTGGGGCCAACGTCCTGACTTTC.

The genes are TRBV7-2 and TRBJ2-5; possible D gene TRBD1, 5 bases. The CDR3 runs to 15 residues. Germline CDR1 and CDR2: SGHTA and FQGNSA. Trimming took off 1 base at V and 0 bases at J, with 9 bases between the two ends. In DNA form, the CDR3 reads TGTGCCAGCAGCTTAGTTACAGGTTACCAAGAGACCCAGTACTTC. It yields the protein CASSLVTGYQETQYF.

A word on this clonotype: Since a much larger clone is just one base distant, this may be a read error. The chain is built from TRBV20-1 and TRBJ1-4; no reliable D call. The CDR3 consists of 11 residues. Germline CDR1 DFQATT, CDR2 SNEGSKA (reference sequence). The CDR3 nucleotides are TGCAGTGCTAGAGGAAATGAAGAACTGTTTTTT. Translation gives CSARGNEELFF.

About this clonotype: The junction shows a germline mismatch at one end, possibly a read error. The gene calls are TRBV19 and TRBJ1-2; 7 bases are shared with TRBD1. Germline assignment: CDR1 LNHDA and CDR2 SQIVND (reference sequence). The CDR3 has 16 amino acids. CDR3 in DNA: TGTGCCAGTAGCTACATTCAGGGAGGGGGCAACTGTGGCTACACCTTC. Translated, it gives CASSYIQGGGNCGYTF.

This clonotype was observed a few times. The V gene is TRBV7-8, the J gene TRBJ2-3; 9 bases align to TRBD2. J gave up 3 bases and V 3 bases, and 4 bases lay outside the gene matches. Germline-derived CDR1 and CDR2 are SGHVS and FQNEAQ. This CDR3 comprises 15 residues. For the CDR3, the DNA is TGTGCCAGCAGCTTTAGCGGGAGAGGGACAGATACGCAGTATTTT. This encodes CASSFSGRGTDTQYF.

The chain couples TRBV10-3 to TRBJ2-1; D unclear. The CDR3 consists of 13 residues. V was cut by 10 bases and J by 4 bases, with 14 bases left in between. Germline assignment: CDR1 ENHRY and CDR2 SYGVKD. The CDR3 reads CATKKGLYNEQFF. The CDR3 DNA reads TGTGCCACGAAAAAAGGGCTTTACAATGAGCAGTTCTTC.

This clonotype occurred once. A read error may explain this, as a much larger clone is one base away. The chain links TRBV25-1 to TRBJ1-5, with D maybe TRBD1 (5 bases). V gave up 8 bases and J gave up 3 bases, with 8 bases separating them. The germline gives CDR1 MGHDK, CDR2 SYGVNS. CDR3 length: 12 amino acids. In DNA form, the CDR3 reads TGTGCCAGCGGCAGGGACAATCAGCCCCAGCATTTT. Protein sequence: CASGRDNQPQHF.

This clonotype has a count of ten or more. This chain links TRBV7-2 with TRBJ2-5; D perhaps matches TRBD1 (5 bases). Trimming stripped 3 bases from V and 5 bases from J, with 10 bases between. CDR1 SGHTA and CDR2 FQGNSA come from the germline V gene. The CDR3 sequence is 13 residues long. CDR3 amino acids: CASSFRPGETQYF. CDR3 bases: TGTGCCAGCAGCTTTAGGCCAGGGGAGACCCAGTACTTC.

In the case of this clonotype: A junction boundary mismatches the germline segment, possibly from a read error. The rearrangement links TRBV7-2 to TRBJ2-6; no clear D. In germline, CDR1 is SGHTA, CDR2 FQGNSA. The CDR3 extends over 16 amino acids. CDR3 loop: CASSQELSSGANVLTF. The CDR3 nucleotides are TGCGCCAGCAGCCAAGAACTCAGCTCTGGGGCCAACGTCCTGACTTTC.

Comment on this clonotype: No DNA is shown, since the ends of the CDR3 on it are uncertain; the CDR3 is the one TCRdb lists. The rearrangement joins TRBV2 to TRBJ2-5; TRBD1, as called in the table, went unchecked against the DNA. The CDR3 extends over 15 residues, inclusive of both ends. In germline, CDR1 is SNHLY, CDR2 FYNNEI. The CDR3 sequence: CACSARNRRGETQYF.

V and J are TRBV7-9 and TRBJ2-7; TRBD1 agrees at 10 bases. V shed 5 bases and J 0 bases; nucleotides not matched to a gene: 4. CDR3 size: 15 residues. Germline V gene sequence: CDR1 SEHNR, CDR2 FQNEAQ (reference sequence). The CDR3 loop reads CASSPGQGISYEQYF. The DNA of the CDR3 is TGTGCCAGCAGCCCGGGACAGGGGATCTCCTACGAGCAGTACTTC.

In this sample, this clonotype turned up once. The chain couples TRBV25-1 to TRBJ2-5; no definite D call. Germline V gene data show CDR1 as MGHDK and CDR2 as SYGVNS. The CDR3 loop spans 12 amino acids. V was shortened by 6 bases and J by 5 bases, with 10 bases between the two germline ends. This CDR3 is CASRETFETQYF. The CDR3 coding sequence is TGTGCCAGCAGGGAGACGTTTGAGACCCAGTACTTC.

V is TRBV7-6 and J is TRBJ2-2, with a weak D call TRBD1 (6 bases). The CDR3 is 14 residues long. V lost 5 bases, J lost 6 bases, and 13 bases lay in between. Looked up from germline, CDR1 is SGHVS and CDR2 is FNYEAQ. The CDR3 DNA reads TGTGCCAGCAGCCAAGAGGCAGGGGCCGGGGAGCTGTTTTTT. This encodes CASSQEAGAGELFF.

The chain couples TRBV20-1 to TRBJ2-6; the D gene is possibly TRBD2 (6 bases). V was pared by 6 bases and J by 0 bases, with 15 bases between. The CDR3 length is 16 residues. Germline CDR1 reads DFQATT; CDR2 reads SNEGSKA (reference sequence). The CDR3 here is CSAQAGTFSGANVLTF. The CDR3 nucleotides are TGCAGTGCCCAAGCGGGCACTTTCTCTGGGGCCAACGTCCTGACTTTC.

Remarks on this clonotype: This could be a read error, since a much larger clone is one nucleotide away. The chain is built from TRBV2 and TRBJ1-1; D is ambiguous. The CDR3 is made up of 13 amino acids. V was pared by 3 bases and J by 1 base, with 6 bases between. Germline V gene lookup returns CDR1 SNHLY and CDR2 FYNNEI. The CDR3 here is CASSDRRNTEAFF. The DNA for the CDR3 is TGTGCCAGCAGTGACAGGAGGAACACTGAAGCTTTCTTT. The full variable domain, rest sourced from reference TRBV2 and TRBJ1-1, is EPEVTQTPSHQVTQMGQEVILRCVPISNHLYFYWYRQILGQKVEFLVSFYNNEISEKSEIFDDQFSVERPDGSNFTLKIRSTKLEDSAMYFCASSDRRNTEAFFGQGTRLTVV.

This clonotype was counted between two and nine times. The rearrangement joins TRBV25-1 to TRBJ1-6; D might be TRBD1 (5 bases). V shed 6 bases and J shed 8 bases, with 11 bases lying between them. The CDR3 runs to 13 residues. Germline CDR1 reads MGHDK; CDR2 reads SYGVNS. The CDR3 loop is CASSQKTDSPLHF. Here the CDR3 DNA reads TGTGCCAGCAGCCAAAAGACAGATTCACCCCTCCACTTT.

A word on this clonotype: This may stem from a read error, because a much larger clone lies one nucleotide away. The DNA for the CDR3 is TGTGCCAGCAGCGCAGGAGGACTGGGTTCACCCCTCCACTTT. It specifies CASSAGGLGSPLHF. V is TRBV12-3 or TRBV12-4 and J is TRBJ1-6; D not resolved. The CDR3 loop spans 14 amino acids. The ends were cut back, 6 bases at V and 9 bases at J, with 15 bases in the middle.

Note on this clonotype: Germline and junction disagree at one end, which may indicate a read error. The chain recombines TRBV7-6 with TRBJ2-7; D unclear. Germline lookup yields CDR1 SGHVS and CDR2 FNYEAQ. The CDR3 consists of 14 residues. The CDR3 loop reads CASSFSETAYEQYF. The CDR3 DNA follows: TGTGCCAGTAGCTTCTCGGAAACGGCCTACGAGCAGTACTTC.

The V call is TRBV7-9, the J call TRBJ2-7; tentatively, D is TRBD2 (6 bases). V was shortened by 0 bases and J by 4 bases, with 10 bases between the two germline ends. The CDR3 consists of 14 residues. Germline CDR1 and CDR2: SEHNR and FQNEAQ (reference sequence). CDR3 residues: CASSLAGGMYEQYF. The DNA of the CDR3 is TGTGCCAGCAGCTTAGCGGGCGGGATGTACGAGCAGTACTTC.

For this clonotype: Possible read error: a much larger clone is one base away. This chain links TRBV7-9 with TRBJ1-1; 9 bases agree with TRBD1. The CDR3 consists of 17 residues. The germline gives CDR1 SEHNR, CDR2 FQNEAQ (reference sequence). V trimming: 0 bases; J trimming: 3 bases; junction bases outside the gene matches: 8. Here the CDR3 DNA reads TGTGCCAGCAGCTTAGCGGGACAGGGTCGATGGGACACTGAAGCTTTCTTT. Translating gives CASSLAGQGRWDTEAFF.

The V and J genes are TRBV24-1 and TRBJ2-5; TRBD1 matches at 11 bases. With 5 bases clipped from V and 5 bases from J, the junction kept 6 bases outside the gene matches. The CDR3 sequence is 15 residues long. Germline V gene lookup returns CDR1 KGHDR and CDR2 SFDVKD. In DNA, the CDR3 is TGTGCCACCAGTGGGACAGGGGGCGTCTTGGAGACCCAGTACTTC. This encodes CATSGTGGVLETQYF.

This clonotype was counted only a few times. The chain combines TRBV19 with TRBJ1-1; possibly TRBD1 for D (5 bases). The CDR3 is 15 amino acids. Germline CDR1 is LNHDA and CDR2 is SQIVND (reference sequence). The ends were cut back, 7 bases at V and 1 base at J, with 16 bases in the middle. The CDR3 sequence: CASTTTEQRNTEAFF. The CDR3 bases are TGTGCCAGTACCACGACAGAACAGAGGAACACTGAAGCTTTCTTT.

The gene calls are TRBV10-3 and TRBJ2-7, with TRBD1 as a possible D gene (5 bases). V was trimmed by 2 bases and J by 2 bases, leaving 10 bases between them. The CDR3 has 14 residues. CDR1 and CDR2 from the germline V gene are ENHRY and SYGVKD. CDR3 DNA: TGTGCCATCAGTGAGCTGGGGCCGCCCTACGAGCAGTACTTC. It yields the protein CAISELGPPYEQYF.

On this clonotype: No conserved phenylalanine or tryptophan ends this CDR3, so it is likely a read error. It is unclear where the CDR3 begins or ends on the DNA, so no DNA is shown, and the CDR3 is as TCRdb lists it. The rearrangement joins TRBV15 to TRBJ2-7; the table's D call of TRBD2 was not tested on the DNA. The CDR3 is 8 residues long, counting both termini. Per germline, CDR1 LNHNV and CDR2 YYDKDF (reference sequence). The CDR3 region is CATSELAG.